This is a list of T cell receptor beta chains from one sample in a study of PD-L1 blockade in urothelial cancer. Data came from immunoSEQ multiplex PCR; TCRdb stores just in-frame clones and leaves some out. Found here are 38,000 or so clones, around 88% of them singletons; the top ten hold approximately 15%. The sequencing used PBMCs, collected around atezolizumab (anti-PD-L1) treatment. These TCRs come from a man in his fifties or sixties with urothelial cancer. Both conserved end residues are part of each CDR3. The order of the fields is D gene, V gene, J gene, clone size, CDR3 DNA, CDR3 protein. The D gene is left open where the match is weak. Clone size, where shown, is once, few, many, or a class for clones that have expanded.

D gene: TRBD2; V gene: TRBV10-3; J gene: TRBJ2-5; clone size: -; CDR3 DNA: TGTGCCATCAGTGAGTCGCATAGCGGGGCCGAGACCCAGTACTTC; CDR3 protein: CAISESHSGAETQYF
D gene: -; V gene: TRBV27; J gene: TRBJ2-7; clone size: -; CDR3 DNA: TGTGCCAGCAGTTACAGGGCGCGCTCCTACGAGCAGTACTTC; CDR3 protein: CASSYRARSYEQYF
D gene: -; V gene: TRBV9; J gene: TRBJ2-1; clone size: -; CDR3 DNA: TGTGCCAGCACCTCTCCAGGCAATGAGCAGTTCTTC; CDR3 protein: CASTSPGNEQFF
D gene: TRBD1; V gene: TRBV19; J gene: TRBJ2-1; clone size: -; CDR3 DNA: TGTGCCAGTAGTATAGGGGGACAGGGCCATGAGCAGTTCTTC; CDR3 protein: CASSIGGQGHEQFF
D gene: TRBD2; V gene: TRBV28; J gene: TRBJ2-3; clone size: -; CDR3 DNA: TGTGCCAGCAGTTTACAACTAGCGGGAGGAATAGATACGCAGTATTTT; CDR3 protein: CASSLQLAGGIDTQYF
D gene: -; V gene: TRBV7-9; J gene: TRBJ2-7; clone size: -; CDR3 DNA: TGTGCCAGCAGCTTCCCACCCTCGACGGCGGGTTGGAGTTCATACGAGCAGTACTTC; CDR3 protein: CASSFPPSTAGWSSYEQYF
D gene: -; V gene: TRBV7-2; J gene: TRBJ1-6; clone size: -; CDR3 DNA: TGTGCCAGCAGCTCGAATTCACCCCTCCACTTT; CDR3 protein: CASSSNSPLHF
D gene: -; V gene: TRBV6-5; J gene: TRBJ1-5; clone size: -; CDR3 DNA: TGTGCCAGCAGTTACTACAGAAATCAGCCCCAGCATTTT; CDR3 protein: CASSYYRNQPQHF
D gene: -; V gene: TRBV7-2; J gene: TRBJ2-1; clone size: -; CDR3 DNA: TGTGCCAGCAGCTTAAGTAGCTCCTACAATGAGCAGTTCTTC; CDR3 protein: CASSLSSSYNEQFF
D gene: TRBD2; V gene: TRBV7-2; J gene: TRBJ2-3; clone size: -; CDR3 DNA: TGTGCCAGCAGCTCCAACTCCCGGACTAGCGCCGATACGCAGTATTTT; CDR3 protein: CASSSNSRTSADTQYF
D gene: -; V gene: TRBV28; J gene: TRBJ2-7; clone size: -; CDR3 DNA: TGTGCCAGCAGTCTCCCCGGGTACGAGCAGTACTTC; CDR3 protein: CASSLPGYEQYF
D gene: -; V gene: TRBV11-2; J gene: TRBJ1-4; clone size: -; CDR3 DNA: TGTGCCAGCAGCCAAACAGGGCTTAATGAAAAACTGTTTTTT; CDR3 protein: CASSQTGLNEKLFF
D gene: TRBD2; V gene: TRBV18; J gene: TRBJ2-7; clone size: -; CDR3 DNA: TGTGCCAGCTCACCGCTTCCGAGTAGCGGGAGCGCGGCCTACGAGCAGTACTTC; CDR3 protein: CASSPLPSSGSAAYEQYF
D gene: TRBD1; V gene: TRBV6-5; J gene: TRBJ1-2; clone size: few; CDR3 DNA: TGTGCCAGCAGTCCTTCGACAGGGAGGAATGGCTACACCTTC; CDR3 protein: CASSPSTGRNGYTF
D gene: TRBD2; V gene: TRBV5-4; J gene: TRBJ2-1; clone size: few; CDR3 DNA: TGTGCCAGCAGCTTGTTGGCGGGAGGGCCGGACAATGAGCAGTTCTTC; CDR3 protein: CASSLLAGGPDNEQFF
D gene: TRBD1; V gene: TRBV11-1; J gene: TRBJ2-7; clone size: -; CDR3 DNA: TGTGCCAGCAGCCACAGGACAGGGCCCACCTACGAGCAGTACTTC; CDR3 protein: CASSHRTGPTYEQYF
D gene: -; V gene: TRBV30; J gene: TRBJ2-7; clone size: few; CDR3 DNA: TGTGCCTGGAGCGTTAACTCCTACGAGCAGTACTTC; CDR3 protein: CAWSVNSYEQYF